This T cell receptor (beta chain) comes out of a study of technical replicates of blood from a few donors. Data came from immunoSEQ multiplex PCR; TCRdb stores just in-frame clones and leaves some out. The table lists about 88,000 clones, 94% of them singletons. The trim removed 7 bases at V and 5 bases at J, leaving 7 bases unmatched. Germline V gene data show CDR1 as SNHLY and CDR2 as FYNNEI. The CDR3 covers 13 residues. This sequence joins TRBV2 and TRBJ2-5; 7 bases map to TRBD1. The specimen was T cells isolated from PBMCs. This receptor was obtained from a human donor in good health. CDR3 sequence: CASTRQGRETQYF. For the CDR3, the DNA is TGTGCCAGCACCAGACAGGGCAGGGAGACCCAGTACTTC.